These T cell receptor beta chains were read from a single sample in a study of blood T cells in healthy people across ages. In TCRdb, the 5' RACE reads were re-called with MiXCR into one record per CDR3 protein. In the table there are roughly 900,000 distinct CDR3 sequences, around 26% of which are singletons. Sequenced: blood. These TCRs come from a woman older than 75 in good health. Both conserved end residues are part of each CDR3. D genes are given only for firm matches. Clone size, where shown, is once, few, many, or a class for clones that have expanded.

D gene	V gene	J gene	clone size	CDR3 protein	CDR3 DNA
-	TRBV27	TRBJ2-3	-	CASSFPRPVAPSTDTQYF	TGTGCCAGCAGTTTTCCCCGGCCCGTAGCGCCCAGCACAGATACGCAGTATTTT
-	TRBV6-2/TRBV6-3	TRBJ2-5	many	CASTDGLGSQETQYF	TGTGCCAGCACCGACGGCCTAGGCAGCCAAGAGACCCAGTACTTC
TRBD2	TRBV7-2	TRBJ2-1	many	CASSLNFGGSTYNEQFF	TGTGCCAGCAGCCTCAATTTCGGGGGGTCCACGTACAATGAGCAGTTCTTC
-	TRBV7-9	TRBJ2-4	many	CASSRIPEFDDGNIQYF	TGTGCCAGCAGCCGTATCCCCGAATTCGACGACGGGAACATTCAGTACTTC
TRBD1	TRBV7-2	TRBJ2-5	many	CASSFSGTGVGETQYF	TGTGCCAGCAGCTTCTCCGGGACAGGGGTGGGAGAGACCCAGTACTTC
TRBD1	TRBV20-1	TRBJ1-2	many	CSARAWTGEVYGYTF	TGCAGTGCTAGAGCTTGGACAGGGGAGGTCTATGGCTACACCTTC
-	TRBV12-5	TRBJ2-5	-	CASGLPQHLYF	TGTGCTAGTGGTTTGCCCCAGCACCTGTACTTC
-	TRBV20-1	TRBJ2-1	many	CSASRGPISHNEQFF	TGCAGTGCTAGTCGGGGGCCGATATCACACAATGAGCAGTTCTTC
TRBD1	TRBV28	TRBJ1-1	once	CASSTYRGQDTEAFF	TGTGCCAGCAGTACTTACAGGGGGCAGGACACTGAAGCTTTCTTT
-	TRBV7-2	TRBJ2-2	few	CASSFATTGELFF	TGTGCCAGCAGCTTCGCTACAACCGGGGAGCTGTTTTTT
-	TRBV12-3/TRBV12-4	TRBJ2-3	-	CASSSPTGGTDAQYF	TGTGCCAGCAGCTCCCCCACGGGGGGCACAGATGCGCAGTATTTT
TRBD1	TRBV10-3	TRBJ1-2	-	CAISESFATGRDYGYTF	TGTGCCATCAGTGAGTCTTTTGCGACAGGGAGGGACTATGGCTACACCTTC
-	TRBV6-5	TRBJ2-3	-	CASSYPGQTQYF	TGTGCCAGCAGTTACCCAGGTCAAACGCAGTATTTT
-	TRBV20-1	TRBJ2-7	many	CSAGDSYEQYF	TGCAGTGCAGGGGACTCCTACGAGCAGTACTTC
-	TRBV5-1	TRBJ2-3	many	CASSSGTEAQYF	TGCGCCAGCAGCTCAGGAACAGAAGCGCAGTATTTT
-	TRBV7-2	TRBJ2-3	-	CASSPGASNWPADTQYF	TGTGCCAGCAGCCCGGGTGCGTCTAATTGGCCCGCAGATACGCAGTATTTT
-	TRBV7-2	TRBJ1-4	few	CASSPKQGGYEKLFF	TGTGCCAGCAGCCCAAAGCAGGGAGGGTATGAAAAACTGTTTTTT
TRBD2	TRBV6-1	TRBJ2-7	few	CASRLAGGRSEQYF	TGTGCCAGCAGATTAGCGGGGGGGAGGTCCGAGCAGTACTTC
-	TRBV10-2	TRBJ2-1	many	CASSEQGTANEQFF	TGCGCCAGCAGTGAGCAGGGAACTGCCAATGAGCAGTTCTTC
-	TRBV12-3/TRBV12-4	TRBJ2-3	many	CASSPKSDTQYF	TGTGCCAGCAGCCCAAAGTCAGATACGCAGTATTTT
TRBD1	TRBV7-9	TRBJ1-1	-	CASSSLLGGRGLLRTEAFF	TGTGCCAGCAGCTCCCTCCTGGGGGGCAGGGGGCTCCTGAGGACTGAAGCTTTCTTT
-	TRBV20-1	TRBJ1-4	few	CSAVRGSEKLFF	TGCAGTGCCGTCCGAGGGAGTGAAAAACTGTTTTTT
-	TRBV7-2	TRBJ1-5	many	CASSVRGANQPQHF	TGTGCCAGCAGCGTAAGGGGGGCCAATCAGCCCCAGCATTTT
TRBD2	TRBV27	TRBJ2-5	many	CASSLREGLETQYF	TGTGCCAGCAGTTTACGGGAGGGGTTAGAGACCCAGTACTTC
-	TRBV7-2	TRBJ1-1	few	CASSFSQAFF	TGTGCCAGCAGCTTTTCACAAGCTTTCTTT
-	TRBV3-1	TRBJ2-5	many	CASSTGRETQYF	TGTGCCAGCAGCACAGGGCGAGAGACCCAGTACTTC
TRBD2	TRBV9	TRBJ2-3	few	CASSLRLAGRTDTQYF	TGTGCCAGCAGCTTAAGACTAGCGGGCCGCACAGATACGCAGTATTTT
-	TRBV25-1	TRBJ2-1	many	CASSEPPDEQFF	TGTGCCAGCAGTGAACCCCCGGATGAGCAGTTCTTC
-	TRBV4-1	TRBJ1-5	-	CASSQVGQTDQPLHF	TGCGCCAGCAGCCAAGTCGGGCAGACAGATCAGCCCCTGCATTTT
-	TRBV11-2	TRBJ2-7	few	CASSSTGAQGEQYF	TGTGCCAGCAGCTCAACGGGAGCCCAAGGCGAGCAGTACTTC
-	TRBV20-1	TRBJ2-5	many	CSARAARAQETQYF	TGCAGTGCTAGAGCGGCCAGGGCACAAGAGACCCAGTACTTC
-	TRBV7-9	TRBJ2-1	many	CASSLEWLKAYNEQFF	TGTGCCAGCAGCTTAGAATGGTTGAAGGCTTACAATGAGCAGTTCTTC
-	TRBV9	TRBJ2-1	few	CASSVAGGAGGEQFF	TGTGCCAGCAGCGTAGCAGGGGGCGCGGGAGGTGAGCAGTTCTTC
-	TRBV30	TRBJ2-7	-	CAWSVSRRYEQYF	TGTGCCTGGAGTGTCTCGCGGCGGTACGAGCAGTACTTC
TRBD2	TRBV11-2	TRBJ2-5	many	CASSLWAGRAQETQYF	TGTGCCAGCAGCTTATGGGCAGGGAGGGCCCAAGAGACCCAGTACTTC
-	TRBV12-3/TRBV12-4	TRBJ2-2	few	CASRPEGALSYSNTGELFF	TGTGCCAGCAGACCTGAAGGGGCGTTAAGCTATTCGAACACCGGGGAGCTGTTTTTT
-	TRBV18	TRBJ2-6	few	CASSPQWGSSGANVLTF	TGTGCCAGCTCACCACAATGGGGGAGCTCTGGGGCCAACGTCCTGACTTTC
TRBD1	TRBV7-9	TRBJ1-1	few	CASSPSGQGIKMNTEAFF	TGTGCCAGCAGCCCCTCAGGACAGGGAATTAAAATGAACACTGAAGCTTTCTTT
TRBD1	TRBV18	TRBJ1-1	few	CASSPGTGKYMNTEAFF	TGTGCCAGCTCACCCGGGACAGGAAAATACATGAACACTGAAGCTTTCTTT
TRBD1	TRBV5-1	TRBJ1-1	many	CASSSLGQGDTEAFF	TGCGCCAGCAGCTCCCTCGGACAGGGGGACACTGAAGCTTTCTTT
-	TRBV5-6	TRBJ2-3	many	CASSTNLDRRTDTQYF	TGTGCCAGCAGCACAAACCTGGACAGACGCACAGATACGCAGTATTTT